This TCR beta chain is drawn from a study of beta chain features in type 1 diabetes. Findings and limits, study-wide: Any HLA-type effect on TCRB rearrangement remained unresolved here. Type 1 diabetes patients showed a moderate but significant shortening of TCRB CDR3s in all four CD4+ subsets.

Expressed TCRB transcripts were sequenced because the entire RNA isolate underwent reverse transcription. Regulatory, naive and central memory T cell samples averaged approximately 3.8 million reads. This table comes from immunoSEQ multiplex PCR, and its TCRdb copy is limited to in-frame clones, with some not included. The top ten hold approximately 0.021% of the sample, which has approximately 730,000 clones, roughly an eighth seen once. A few counts support this clone. The antigen remains undetermined. This CDR3 is 15 amino acids long. V shed 5 bases and J 1 base; nucleotides not matched to a gene: 1. The germline V gene encodes CDR1 SEHNR and CDR2 FQNEAQ (reference sequence).

This receptor was obtained from a man younger than 35 with type 1 diabetes. The sequencing sample was made of naive CD4+ T cells from blood. The J gene is TRBJ2-5, the V gene TRBV7-9; TRBD2 matches 13 bases. The CDR3 loop reads CASSRLAGGQETQYF. CDR3 nucleotide sequence: TGTGCCAGCAGCCGACTAGCGGGGGGCCAAGAGACCCAGTACTTC.